The clone carrying this TCR beta chain was picked up many times. Its antigen is not identified. This entry is derived from a study of T-cell reconstitution after alpha-beta-depleted transplantation in children. Study outcomes and limitations: There were some patients whose high TCRbeta diversity at day 60 came from surviving recipient T cells and thymic progenitors. When one year had passed after transplant, most T-cell counts and diversity came from newly produced T cells. At around two months after transplant, the alpha-beta T cells were reportedly derived from several hundred expanded clones that came from non-depleted graft cells.

This CDR3 comprises 15 residues. V shed 0 bases and J shed 5 bases, with 11 bases lying between them. CDR1 is GTSNPN and CDR2 is SVGIG in the germline V gene (reference sequence). Using unique molecular identifiers, the investigators prepared the TCRbeta library. One entry per CDR3 protein, called by TCRdb with MiXCR from the PCR reads. The sample carries a few hundred thousand distinct CDR3 sequences, 11% recorded once. The source was peripheral blood, collected 180 days after TCRalphabeta/CD19-depleted stem cell transplant. The clonotype originates from a male patient between 2 and 9 years old who had a stem cell transplant for chronic granulomatous disease, so the T cells may come from the graft donor. J is TRBJ1-6 and V is TRBV30; perhaps TRBD1 as D (5 bases). The CDR3 DNA follows: TGTGCCTGGAGTGTTGGGGGGGTTGATAATTCACCCCTCCACTTT. It codes for CAWSVGGVDNSPLHF.